This T cell receptor (beta chain) stems from a study of radiotherapy plus CTLA-4 blockade in lung cancer. This clone was seen more than once but under ten times. Antigen specificity is unknown. The table came from immunoSEQ multiplex PCR; TCRdb's copy has only in-frame clones and leaves some out. The repertoire holds under 55,000 clones, approximately 78% seen once, with 2.5% to 3.5% in the top ten. Whole-study results and caveats: TCR clones of tumor origin grew in blood after radiotherapy plus ipilimumab.

CDR1 is GTSNPN and CDR2 is SVGIG in the germline V gene (reference sequence). Deletions cut 3 bases from V and 7 bases from J, with 15 bases between. The CDR3 sequence is 14 residues long. This sequence originates from a human donor with non-small cell lung cancer who had stable disease on radiotherapy plus ipilimumab. This sample comprised peripheral blood, obtained from a patient treated with radiotherapy plus ipilimumab. The rearrangement uses TRBV30 and TRBJ1-4, with TRBD1 as a possible D gene (5 bases). In nucleotides, the CDR3 is TGTGCCTGGAGGGGGCAGGGCGTGGGTGAAAAACTGTTTTTT. Protein product: CAWRGQGVGEKLFF.